This T cell receptor (beta chain) was profiled in a study of metastatic and nonmetastatic thyroid tumors (dated by TCRdb to about 2020). About the study as a whole: Repertoires were compared across peripheral blood and tumor or nodule tissue samples from malignant and benign thyroid patients. Results the study describes overall, beyond this receptor: In both blood and tumor samples, malignant tumors were reported to have significantly higher TCR beta diversity than benign nodules.

The library was prepared using PCR. The sequencer listed for this sample is Illumina HiSeq 4000. High-throughput sequencing was used to profile the CDR3 region of the TCR beta-chain in every patient. The authors processed their data as follows. Drawing on CDR3 differences between clinicopathological groups, the researchers built a classifier meant to tell apart patients with distant-metastatic papillary thyroid cancer. The Shannon index was used to measure repertoire diversity, and the Morisita-Horn index was used to measure how similar tumor and blood repertoires were. The public reads were quality trimmed at Q25 with fastp and then assembled into clones with MiXCR by TCRdb, keeping productive beta chains. TCRdb's processing, not the study's, gives the V and J calls here. The sample profile shows about 20,000 clones; roughly 29% of them were found once. The top ten clonotypes cover about 23% of the sample.

Worth noting for this clone: Its antigen is currently not known. The conserved closing phenylalanine or tryptophan is absent in this CDR3, likely reflecting a read error.

The CDR3 is made up of 16 amino acids, end residues included. Left in the record is the CDR3 DNA by itself, 48 bases read in frame from the first base. V and J are trimmed by 3 bases and 9 bases, and the gene matches miss 10 bases of the junction. CDR1 MNHEY and CDR2 SMNVEV were looked up in the germline V gene (reference sequence). Before undergoing thyroid surgery, none of the patients had been given any kind of treatment. Using T-cell receptor beta sequencing, the researchers looked back retrospectively at clinical samples from patients, gathered between about 2011 and 2019. The sequence derives from a male donor with papillary thyroid cancer or a benign thyroid nodule (not recorded which). Some clones in this sample may be carry-over from other donors' samples. Input material: tumor tissue. The V gene is TRBV27 and the J gene is TRBJ2-2; 10 central nucleotides agree with TRBD2. The nucleotide sequence is TGTGCCAGCAGTTTTGGGGACAGCGGGAGGGCCAGGGAGCTGTTTCTT. This encodes CASSFGDSGRARELFL.